This T cell receptor (beta chain) derives from a study of T-cell memory formation after mild COVID-19. The study, taken as a whole, reports: Day 15 to 85 contractors were CD4/CD8 balanced; later expanders leaned CD4+. SARS-CoV-2 specificity was not confirmed for second-wave clones peaking on day 37.

About this clonotype: Its antigen is unknown.

J lost 9 bases, V lost 5 bases, and 4 bases had no gene match. The CDR3 length is 12 residues. Germline values: CDR1 SNHLY, CDR2 FYNNEI. TCRdb processed the 5' RACE reads anew with MiXCR; each CDR3 protein has one entry. The sample carries over 300,000 distinct CDR3 sequences, 20% to 25% recorded once. This receptor was identified in a man younger than 30 who had mild COVID-19 (a few samples of this study predate the infection). Cell type and time point are not known. The chain employs TRBV2 and TRBJ2-1, with 7 bases identical to TRBD1. The sequencing sample was made of PBMCs or a T cell subset sorted from them (not recorded which). CDR3 nucleotide sequence: TGTGCCAGCAGTTTTACAGGGGTTGAGCAGTTCTTC. This gives the protein CASSFTGVEQFF.